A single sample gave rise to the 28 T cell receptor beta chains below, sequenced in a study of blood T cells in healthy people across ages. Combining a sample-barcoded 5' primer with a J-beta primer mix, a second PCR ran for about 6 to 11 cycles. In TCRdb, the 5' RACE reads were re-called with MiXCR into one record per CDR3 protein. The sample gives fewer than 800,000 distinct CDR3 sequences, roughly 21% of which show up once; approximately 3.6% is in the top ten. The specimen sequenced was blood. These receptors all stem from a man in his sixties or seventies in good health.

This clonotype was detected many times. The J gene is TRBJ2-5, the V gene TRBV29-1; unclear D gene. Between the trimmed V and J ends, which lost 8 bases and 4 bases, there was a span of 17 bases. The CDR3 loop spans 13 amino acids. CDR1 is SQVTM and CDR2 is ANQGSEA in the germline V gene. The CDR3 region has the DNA TGCAGCTTCTCGACGACAAGGATAGAGACCCAGTACTTC. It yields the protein CSFSTTRIETQYF.

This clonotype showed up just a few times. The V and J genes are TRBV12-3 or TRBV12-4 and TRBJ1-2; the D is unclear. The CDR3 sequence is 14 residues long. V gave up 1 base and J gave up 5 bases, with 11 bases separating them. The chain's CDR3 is CASSLGDGVYGYTF. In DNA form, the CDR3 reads TGTGCCAGCAGTTTAGGGGATGGGGTATATGGCTACACCTTC.

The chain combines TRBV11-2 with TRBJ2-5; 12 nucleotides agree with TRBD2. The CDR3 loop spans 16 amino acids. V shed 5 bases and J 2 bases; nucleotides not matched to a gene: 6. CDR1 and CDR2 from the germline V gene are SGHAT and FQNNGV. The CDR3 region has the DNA TGTGCCAGCAGCCCGCGGACTAGCGGGAAACAAGAGACCCAGTACTTC. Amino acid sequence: CASSPRTSGKQETQYF.

In DNA, the CDR3 is TGTGCCAGCAGTTTTGGTGTGGTCGGCACAGATACGCAGTATTTT. Its protein is CASSFGVVGTDTQYF. V is TRBV28 and J is TRBJ2-3; no clear D gene. The ends were cut back, 3 bases at V and 1 base at J, with 11 bases in the middle. CDR1 MDHEN and CDR2 SYDVKM come from the germline V gene. The CDR3 runs to 15 residues.

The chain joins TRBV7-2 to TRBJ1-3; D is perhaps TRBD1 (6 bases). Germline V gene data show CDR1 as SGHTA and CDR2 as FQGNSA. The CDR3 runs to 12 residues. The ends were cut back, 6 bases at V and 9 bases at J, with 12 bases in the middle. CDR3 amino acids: CASSYTGTTIYF. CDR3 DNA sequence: TGTGCCAGCAGTTACACAGGGACCACCATATATTTT. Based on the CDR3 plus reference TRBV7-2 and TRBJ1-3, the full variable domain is GAGVSQSPSNKVTEKGKDVELRCDPISGHTALYWYRQSLGQGLEFLIYFQGNSAPDKSGLPSDRFSAERTGGSVSTLTIQRTQQEDSAVYLCASSYTGTTIYFGEGSWLTVV.

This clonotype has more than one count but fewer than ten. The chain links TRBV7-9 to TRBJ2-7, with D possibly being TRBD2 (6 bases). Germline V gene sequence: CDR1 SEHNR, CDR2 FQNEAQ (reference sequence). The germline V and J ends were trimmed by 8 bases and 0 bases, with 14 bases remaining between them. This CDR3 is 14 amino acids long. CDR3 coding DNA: TGTGCCAGCGGAAGCGGGCATACCTCCTACGAGCAGTACTTC. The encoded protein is CASGSGHTSYEQYF.

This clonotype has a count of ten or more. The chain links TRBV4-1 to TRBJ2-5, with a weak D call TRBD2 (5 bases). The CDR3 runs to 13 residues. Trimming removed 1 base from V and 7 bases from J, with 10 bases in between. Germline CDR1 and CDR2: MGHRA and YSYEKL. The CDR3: CASSQVGLGTQYF. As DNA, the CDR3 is TGCGCCAGCAGCCAAGTAGGACTGGGGACCCAGTACTTC.

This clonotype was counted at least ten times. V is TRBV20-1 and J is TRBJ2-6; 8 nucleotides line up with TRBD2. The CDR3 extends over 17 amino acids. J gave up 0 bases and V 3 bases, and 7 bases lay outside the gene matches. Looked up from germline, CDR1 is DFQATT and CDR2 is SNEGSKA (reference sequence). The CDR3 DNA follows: TGCAGTGCTAGGAAACTAGCGGAGAGCTCTGGGGCCAACGTCCTGACTTTC. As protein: CSARKLAESSGANVLTF.

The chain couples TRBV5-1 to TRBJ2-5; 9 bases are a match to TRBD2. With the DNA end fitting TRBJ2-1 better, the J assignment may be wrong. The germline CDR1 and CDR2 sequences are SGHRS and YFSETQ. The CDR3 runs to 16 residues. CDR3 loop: CASSWGTSLEYNEQFF. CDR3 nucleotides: TGCGCCAGCAGCTGGGGGACTAGCCTAGAGTACAATGAGCAGTTCTTC.

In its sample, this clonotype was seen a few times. The CDR3 region is CASGSTGKNSPLHF. The DNA of the CDR3 is TGTGCTAGTGGTTCGACAGGGAAAAATTCACCCCTCCACTTT. V and J are TRBV12-5 and TRBJ1-6; 7 bases match TRBD1. There are 14 residues in the CDR3. The ends lost 4 bases at V and 7 bases at J; junction bases unmatched: 4. Germline assignment: CDR1 LGHNT and CDR2 FRNRAP.

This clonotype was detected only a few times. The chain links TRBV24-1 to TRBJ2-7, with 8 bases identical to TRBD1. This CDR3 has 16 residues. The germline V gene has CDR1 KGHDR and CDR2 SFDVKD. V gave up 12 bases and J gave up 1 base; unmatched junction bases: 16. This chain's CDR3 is CASNPGTGRLSYEQYF. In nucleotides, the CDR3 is TGTGCCTCTAACCCAGGGACAGGCCGATTATCCTACGAGCAGTACTTC.

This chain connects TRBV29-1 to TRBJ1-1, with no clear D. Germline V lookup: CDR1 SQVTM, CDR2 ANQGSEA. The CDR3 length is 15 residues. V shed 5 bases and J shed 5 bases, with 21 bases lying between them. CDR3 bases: TGCAGCGTTCCCCATGAAAGTTACCGGGAAACTGAAGCTTTCTTT. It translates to CSVPHESYRETEAFF.

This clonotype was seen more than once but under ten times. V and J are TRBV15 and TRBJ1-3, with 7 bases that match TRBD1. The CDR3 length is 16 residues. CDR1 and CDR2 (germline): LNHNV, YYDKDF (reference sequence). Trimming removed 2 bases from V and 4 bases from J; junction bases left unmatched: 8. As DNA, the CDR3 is TGTGCCACCAGCAGATACAGGGGTGCCGCCGGAAACACCATATATTTT. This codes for CATSRYRGAAGNTIYF.

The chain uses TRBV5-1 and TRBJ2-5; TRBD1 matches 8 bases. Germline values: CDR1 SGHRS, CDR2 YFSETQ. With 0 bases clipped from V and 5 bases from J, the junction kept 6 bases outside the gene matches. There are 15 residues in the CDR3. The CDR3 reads CASSLEQGVVETQYF. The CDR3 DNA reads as TGCGCCAGCAGCTTGGAACAGGGGGTGGTTGAGACCCAGTACTTC.

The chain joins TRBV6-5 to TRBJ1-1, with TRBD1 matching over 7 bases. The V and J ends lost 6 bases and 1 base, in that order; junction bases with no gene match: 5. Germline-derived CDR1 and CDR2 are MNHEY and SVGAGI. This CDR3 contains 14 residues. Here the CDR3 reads CASRQGVRNTEAFF. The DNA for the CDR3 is TGTGCCAGCAGGCAGGGGGTCCGGAACACTGAAGCTTTCTTT.

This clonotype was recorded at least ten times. CDR3 bases: TGTGCCAGCAGTTTCACCTCAACTAATGAAAAACTGTTTTTT. Translating it yields CASSFTSTNEKLFF. This chain uses TRBV7-9 with TRBJ1-4, with unresolved D. Trimming left V 6 bases short and J 0 bases short, with 8 bases between. Germline V gene sequence: CDR1 SEHNR, CDR2 FQNEAQ (reference sequence). This CDR3 region has 14 residues. The full variable domain, its missing parts supplied by reference TRBV7-9 and TRBJ1-4, is DTGVSQNPRHKITKRGQNVTFRCDPISEHNRLYWYRQTLGQGPEFLTYFQNEAQLEKSRLLSDRFSAERPKGSFSTLEIQRTEQGDSAMYLCASSFTSTNEKLFFGSGTQLSVL.

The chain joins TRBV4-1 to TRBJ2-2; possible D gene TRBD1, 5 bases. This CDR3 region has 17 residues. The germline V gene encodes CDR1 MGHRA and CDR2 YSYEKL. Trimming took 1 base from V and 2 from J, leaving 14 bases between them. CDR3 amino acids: CASSQVIVGQNTGELFF. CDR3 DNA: TGCGCCAGCAGCCAAGTCATAGTTGGACAAAACACCGGGGAGCTGTTTTTT.

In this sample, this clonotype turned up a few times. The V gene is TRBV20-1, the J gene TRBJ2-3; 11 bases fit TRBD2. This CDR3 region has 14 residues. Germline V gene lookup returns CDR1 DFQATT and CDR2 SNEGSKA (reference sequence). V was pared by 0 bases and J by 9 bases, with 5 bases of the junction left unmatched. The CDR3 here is CSARDIAGGYTQYF. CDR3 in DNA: TGCAGTGCTAGAGATATAGCGGGGGGGTACACGCAGTATTTT.

Here the CDR3 reads CASSHGDGSYNEQFF. CDR3 coding DNA: TGTGCCAGCAGTCACGGGGACGGCTCCTACAATGAGCAGTTCTTC. This sequence joins TRBV25-1 and TRBJ2-1; the D call may be TRBD1 or TRBD2 (5 bases each). The V gene lost 5 bases and the J gene lost 0 bases, with 11 bases spanning the gap. The CDR3 is made up of 15 amino acids. The germline V gene encodes CDR1 MGHDK and CDR2 SYGVNS.

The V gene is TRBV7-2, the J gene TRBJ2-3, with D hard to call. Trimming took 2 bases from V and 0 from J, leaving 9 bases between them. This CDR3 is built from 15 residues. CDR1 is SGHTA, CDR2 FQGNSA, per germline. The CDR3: CASSLTRVSTDTQYF. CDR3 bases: TGTGCCAGCAGCTTAACTCGGGTTAGCACAGATACGCAGTATTTT.

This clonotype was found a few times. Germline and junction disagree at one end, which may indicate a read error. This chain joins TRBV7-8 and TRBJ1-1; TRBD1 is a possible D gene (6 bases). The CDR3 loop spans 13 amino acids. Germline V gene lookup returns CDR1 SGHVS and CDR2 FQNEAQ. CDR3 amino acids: CASSYRVNTEAFF. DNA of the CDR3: TGTGCCAGCAGCTACAGGGTTAACACCGAAGCTTTCTTT.

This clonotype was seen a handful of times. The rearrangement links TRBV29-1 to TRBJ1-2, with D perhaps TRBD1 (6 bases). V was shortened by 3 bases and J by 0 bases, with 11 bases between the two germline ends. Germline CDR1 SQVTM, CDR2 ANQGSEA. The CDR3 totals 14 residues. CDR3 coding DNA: TGCAGCGTTGAGAGGGGGGGGTCTAACTATGGCTACACCTTC. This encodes CSVERGGSNYGYTF.

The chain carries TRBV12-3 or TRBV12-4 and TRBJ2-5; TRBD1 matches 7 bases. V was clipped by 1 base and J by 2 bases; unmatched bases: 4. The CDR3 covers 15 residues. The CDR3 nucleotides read TGTGCCAGCAGTTTAGTCTCAGGGGGTCAAGAGACCCAGTACTTC. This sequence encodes CASSLVSGGQETQYF.

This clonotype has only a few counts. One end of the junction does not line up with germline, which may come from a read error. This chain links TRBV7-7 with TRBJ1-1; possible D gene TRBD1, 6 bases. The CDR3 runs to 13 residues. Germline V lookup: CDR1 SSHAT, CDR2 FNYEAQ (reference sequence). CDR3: CASSASGDTEAFF. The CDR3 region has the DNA TGTGCTAGCAGCGCCTCAGGGGACACTGAAGCTTTCTTT.

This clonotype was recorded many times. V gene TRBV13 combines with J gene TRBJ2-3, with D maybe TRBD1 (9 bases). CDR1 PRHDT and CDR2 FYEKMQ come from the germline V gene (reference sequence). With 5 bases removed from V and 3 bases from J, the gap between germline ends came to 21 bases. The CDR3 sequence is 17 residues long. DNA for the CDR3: TGTGCCAGCAGCCCAACCTCGGGGGGGACAGGGACAGATACGCAGTATTTT. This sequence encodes CASSPTSGGTGTDTQYF.

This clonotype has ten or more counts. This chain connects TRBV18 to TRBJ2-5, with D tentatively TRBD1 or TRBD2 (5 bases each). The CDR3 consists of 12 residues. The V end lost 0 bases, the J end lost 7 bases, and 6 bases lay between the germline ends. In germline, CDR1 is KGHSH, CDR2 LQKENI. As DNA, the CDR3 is TGTGCCAGCTCACCACCTGGGGGGACCCAGTACTTC. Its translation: CASSPPGGTQYF.

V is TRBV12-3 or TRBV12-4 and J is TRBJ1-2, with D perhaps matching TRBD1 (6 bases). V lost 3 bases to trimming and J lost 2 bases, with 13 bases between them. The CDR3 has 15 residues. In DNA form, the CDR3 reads TGTGCCAGCAGTTTTACTTACACAGGGAACTATGGCTACACCTTC. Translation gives CASSFTYTGNYGYTF.

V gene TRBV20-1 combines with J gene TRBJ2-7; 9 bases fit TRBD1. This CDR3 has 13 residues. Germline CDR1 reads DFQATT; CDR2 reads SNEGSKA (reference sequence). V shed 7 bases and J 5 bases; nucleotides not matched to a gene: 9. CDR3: CSGEQGARNEQYF. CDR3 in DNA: TGCAGTGGCGAACAGGGGGCGCGCAACGAGCAGTACTTC.